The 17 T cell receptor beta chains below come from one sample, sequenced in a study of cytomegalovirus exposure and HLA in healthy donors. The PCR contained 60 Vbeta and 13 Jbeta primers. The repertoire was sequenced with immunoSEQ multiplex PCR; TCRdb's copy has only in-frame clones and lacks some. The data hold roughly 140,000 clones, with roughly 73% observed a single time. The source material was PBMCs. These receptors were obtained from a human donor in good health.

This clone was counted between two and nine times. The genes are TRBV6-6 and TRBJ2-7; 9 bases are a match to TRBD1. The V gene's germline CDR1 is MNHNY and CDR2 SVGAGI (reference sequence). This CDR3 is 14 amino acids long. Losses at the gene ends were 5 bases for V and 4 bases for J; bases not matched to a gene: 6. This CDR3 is CASSPQGARYEQYF. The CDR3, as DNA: TGTGCCAGCAGTCCACAGGGGGCGCGGTACGAGCAGTACTTC.

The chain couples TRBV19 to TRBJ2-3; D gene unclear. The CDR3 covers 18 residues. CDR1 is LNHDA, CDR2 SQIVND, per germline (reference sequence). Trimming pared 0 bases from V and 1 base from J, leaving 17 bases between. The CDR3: CASSIDPNLTARTDTQYF. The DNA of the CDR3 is TGTGCCAGTAGTATAGATCCTAACCTTACCGCTCGCACAGATACGCAGTATTTT.

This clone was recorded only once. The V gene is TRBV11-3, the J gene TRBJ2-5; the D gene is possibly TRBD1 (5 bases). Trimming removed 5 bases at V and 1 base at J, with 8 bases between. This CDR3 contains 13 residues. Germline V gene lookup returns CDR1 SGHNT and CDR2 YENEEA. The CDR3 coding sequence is TGTGCCAGCAGCGACACAGGCCAAGAGACCCAGTACTTC. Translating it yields CASSDTGQETQYF.

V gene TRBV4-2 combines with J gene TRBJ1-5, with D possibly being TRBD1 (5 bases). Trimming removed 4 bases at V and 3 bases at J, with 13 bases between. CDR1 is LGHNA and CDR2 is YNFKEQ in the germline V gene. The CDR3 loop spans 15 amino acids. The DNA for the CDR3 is TGTGCCAGCAGCCCTCAACCAGGGCCCAATCAGCCCCAGCATTTT. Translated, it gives CASSPQPGPNQPQHF.

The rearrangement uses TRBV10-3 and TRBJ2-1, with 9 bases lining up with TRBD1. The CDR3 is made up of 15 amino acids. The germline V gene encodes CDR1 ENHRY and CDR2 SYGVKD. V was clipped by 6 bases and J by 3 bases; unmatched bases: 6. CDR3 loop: CAIRGGDRDYNEQFF. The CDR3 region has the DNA TGTGCCATCAGGGGGGGGGACAGGGACTACAATGAGCAGTTCTTC.

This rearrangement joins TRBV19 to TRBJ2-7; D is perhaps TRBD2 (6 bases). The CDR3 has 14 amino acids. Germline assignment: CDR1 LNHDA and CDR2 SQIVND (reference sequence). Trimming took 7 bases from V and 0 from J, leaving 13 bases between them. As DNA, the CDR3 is TGTGCCAGTAACAAGGGACTGGCCTCCTACGAGCAGTACTTC. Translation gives CASNKGLASYEQYF.

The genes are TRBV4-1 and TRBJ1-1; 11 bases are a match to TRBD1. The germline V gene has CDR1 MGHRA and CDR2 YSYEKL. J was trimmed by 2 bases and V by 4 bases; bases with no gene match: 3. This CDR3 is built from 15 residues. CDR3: CASSLGTGGNTEAFF. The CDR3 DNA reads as TGCGCCAGCAGCCTTGGGACAGGGGGTAACACTGAAGCTTTCTTT.

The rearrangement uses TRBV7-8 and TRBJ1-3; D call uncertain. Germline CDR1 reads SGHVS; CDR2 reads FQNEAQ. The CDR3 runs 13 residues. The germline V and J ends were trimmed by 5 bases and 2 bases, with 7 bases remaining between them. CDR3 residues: CASSLPPGNTIYF. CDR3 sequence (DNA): TGTGCCAGCAGCCTACCTCCTGGAAACACCATATATTTT. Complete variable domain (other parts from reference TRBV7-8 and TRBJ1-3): GAGVSQSPRYKVAKRGQDVALRCDPISGHVSLFWYQQALGQGPEFLTYFQNEAQLDKSGLPSDRFFAERPEGSVSTLKIQRTQQEDSAVYLCASSLPPGNTIYFGEGSWLTVV.

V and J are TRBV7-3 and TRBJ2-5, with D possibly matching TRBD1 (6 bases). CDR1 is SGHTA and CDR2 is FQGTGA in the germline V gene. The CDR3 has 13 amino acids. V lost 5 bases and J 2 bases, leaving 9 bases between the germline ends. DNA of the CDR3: TGTGCCAGCAGCCAACAGGGTCAAGAGACCCAGTACTTC. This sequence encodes CASSQQGQETQYF.

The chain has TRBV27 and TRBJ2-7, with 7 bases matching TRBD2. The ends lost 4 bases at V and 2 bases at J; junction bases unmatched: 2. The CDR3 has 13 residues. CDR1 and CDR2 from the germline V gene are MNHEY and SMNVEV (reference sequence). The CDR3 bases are TGTGCCAGCAGTTCTAGCGGTCCCTACGAGCAGTACTTC. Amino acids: CASSSSGPYEQYF.

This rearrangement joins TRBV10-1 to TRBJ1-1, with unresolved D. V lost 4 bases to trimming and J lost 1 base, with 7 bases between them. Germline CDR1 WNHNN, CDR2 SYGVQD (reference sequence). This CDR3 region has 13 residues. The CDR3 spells CASSGGRNTEAFF. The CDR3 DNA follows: TGCGCCAGCAGTGGAGGTCGGAACACTGAAGCTTTCTTT.

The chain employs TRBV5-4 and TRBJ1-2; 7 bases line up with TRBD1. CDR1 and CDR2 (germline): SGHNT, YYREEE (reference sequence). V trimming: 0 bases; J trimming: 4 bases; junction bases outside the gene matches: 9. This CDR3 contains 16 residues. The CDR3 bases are TGTGCCAGCAGCTTGGAGGACAGGTACATGGTCTATGGCTACACCTTC. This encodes CASSLEDRYMVYGYTF.

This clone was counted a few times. The CDR3 spells CASRGTGFQPQHF. Written as DNA, the CDR3 is TGTGCCAGCAGAGGGACAGGGTTTCAGCCCCAGCATTTT. The chain is built from TRBV6-1 and TRBJ1-5; the match to TRBD1 covers 9 bases. The V segment lost 6 bases and the J segment 6 bases; nucleotides outside the gene matches: 3. This CDR3 comprises 13 residues. Germline loops: CDR1 MNHNS, CDR2 SASEGT.

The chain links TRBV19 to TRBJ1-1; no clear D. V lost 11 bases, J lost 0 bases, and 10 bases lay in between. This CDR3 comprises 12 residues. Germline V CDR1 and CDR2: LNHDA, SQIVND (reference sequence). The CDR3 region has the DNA TGTGCCGCCAGTACCATGAACACTGAAGCTTTCTTT. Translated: CAASTMNTEAFF.

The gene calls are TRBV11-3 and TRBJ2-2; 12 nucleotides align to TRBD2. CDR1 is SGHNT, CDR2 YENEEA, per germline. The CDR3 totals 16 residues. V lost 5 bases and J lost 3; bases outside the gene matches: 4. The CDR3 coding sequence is TGTGCCAGCAGCCCTCGGACTAGCGGGGACACCGGGGAGCTGTTTTTT. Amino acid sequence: CASSPRTSGDTGELFF.

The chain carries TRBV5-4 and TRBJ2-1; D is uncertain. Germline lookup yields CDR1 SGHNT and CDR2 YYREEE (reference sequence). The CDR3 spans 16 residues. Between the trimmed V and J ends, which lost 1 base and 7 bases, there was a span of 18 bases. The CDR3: CASSLSEAGTGNEQFF. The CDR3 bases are TGTGCCAGCAGCTTGTCTGAGGCTGGCACTGGGAATGAGCAGTTCTTC.

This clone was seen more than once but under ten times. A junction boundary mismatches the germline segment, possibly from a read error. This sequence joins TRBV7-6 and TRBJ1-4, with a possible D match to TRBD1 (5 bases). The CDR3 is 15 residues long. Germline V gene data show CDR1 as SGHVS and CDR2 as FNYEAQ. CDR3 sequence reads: CASSHNPGRNGKLFF. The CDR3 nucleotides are TGTGCCAGCAGCCATAACCCAGGGAGGAATGGAAAACTGTTTTTT.